The sequence of this TCR beta chain was determined in a study of cytomegalovirus exposure and HLA in healthy donors. Trimming cost V 2 bases and J 4 bases; bases outside gene matches: 9. The CDR3 is made up of 17 amino acids. CDR1 SGHAT and CDR2 FQNNGV come from the germline V gene. The PCR employed 60 Vbeta primers together with 13 Jbeta primers. Libraries were prepared by immunoSEQ multiplex PCR; TCRdb keeps only in-frame clonotypes and omits some of them. The table lists tens of thousands of clones, over 60% of them singletons. The chain joins TRBV11-2 to TRBJ2-1; 9 bases line up with TRBD2. The sequence was collected from a man aged 45 to 65 in good health and CMV-seropositive. Sequences were obtained from PBMCs. The CDR3 protein is CASSLPSGARHYNEQFF. Written as DNA, the CDR3 is TGTGCCAGCAGCTTACCTAGCGGGGCGAGACATTACAATGAGCAGTTCTTC.